One and the same sample provided the 27 T cell receptor beta chains below, sequenced in a study of regulatory T cells in long-lasting Graves disease. Construction of TCR beta libraries relied on iRepertoire HTBI primers and on Arm-PCR targeting CDR3 regions. TCRdb analysed the multiplex PCR reads with MiXCR anew, one entry per CDR3 protein. The data contain approximately 400,000 distinct CDR3 sequences, 20% to 25% of them singletons. The sample's time point: persistent/refractory GD, antithyroid drugs over 5 years with positive TRAb. From RNA extracted from PBMCs, the TCR library was made. The sample in question was peripheral blood mononuclear cells (PBMCs), obtained when the disease was refractory, from a patient treated with antithyroid drugs. Receptor source: a female donor with Graves disease.

This clonotype was counted only a few times. The chain recombines TRBV29-1 with TRBJ1-4, with D perhaps TRBD1 (5 bases). The CDR3 extends over 12 amino acids. The germline gives CDR1 SQVTM, CDR2 ANQGSEA. Trimming cost V 4 bases and J 5 bases, with 8 bases left between them. This CDR3 reads CSVVGGNEKLFF. The CDR3 DNA is TGCAGCGTTGTCGGGGGGAATGAAAAACTGTTTTTT.

This clonotype appeared many times. The chain uses TRBV7-2 and TRBJ1-4, with no clear D. CDR1 is SGHTA and CDR2 is FQGNSA in the germline V gene. CDR3 length: 14 residues. Trimming pared 5 bases from V and 4 bases from J, leaving 11 bases between. The CDR3 DNA follows: TGTGCCAGCAGCAAACAGCTTATTAATGAAAAACTGTTTTTT. This sequence encodes CASSKQLINEKLFF.

The CDR3 sequence is CASSLGRGRGSNYGYTF. In nucleotides, the CDR3 is TGTGCCAGCAGCTTAGGGCGGGGCCGGGGGAGTAACTATGGCTACACCTTC. The chain has TRBV7-9 and TRBJ1-2, with D tentatively TRBD1 (5 bases). Between the trimmed V and J ends, which lost 1 base and 1 base, there was a span of 16 bases. Germline CDR1 reads SEHNR; CDR2 reads FQNEAQ (reference sequence). The CDR3 sequence is 17 residues long.

The V call is TRBV2, the J call TRBJ2-7, with D perhaps TRBD1 (6 bases). The ends were cut back, 1 base at V and 5 bases at J, with 15 bases in the middle. In germline, CDR1 is SNHLY, CDR2 FYNNEI. The CDR3 runs to 15 residues. DNA for the CDR3: TGTGCCAGCAGTGAAGTTCATGGGGGCTTGGACGAGCAGTACTTC. This gives the protein CASSEVHGGLDEQYF.

This clonotype was counted a few times. The chain couples TRBV19 to TRBJ2-7; D unresolved. Germline CDR1 is LNHDA and CDR2 is SQIVND (reference sequence). V was clipped by 2 bases and J by 2 bases, with 13 bases between them. The CDR3 sequence is 15 residues long. In nucleotides, the CDR3 is TGTGCCAGTAGTATACTCAGACCAAATACCTACGAGCAGTACTTC. Translated: CASSILRPNTYEQYF.

This clonotype has a handful of counts. This chain uses TRBV3-1 with TRBJ1-5; D remains unclear. The CDR3 is 14 residues long. Trimming pared 0 bases from V and 7 bases from J, leaving 10 bases between. Germline V lookup: CDR1 LGHDT, CDR2 YNNKEL (reference sequence). Here the CDR3 reads CASSQEVIHQPQHF. CDR3 nucleotide sequence: TGTGCCAGCAGCCAAGAAGTTATTCACCAGCCCCAGCATTTT.

This chain links TRBV6-5 with TRBJ2-7; TRBD2 matches 10 bases. CDR3 length equals 16 residues. Trimming took 2 bases from V and 2 from J; bases not matched to a gene: 6. CDR1 is MNHEY, CDR2 SVGAGI, per germline. CDR3 DNA: TGTGCCAGCAGTTACCCTATAGCGGGAGGAACCTACGAGCAGTACTTC. Translating it yields CASSYPIAGGTYEQYF.

There are many counts of this clonotype. The J gene is TRBJ1-2, the V gene TRBV27; no firm D call. The CDR3 sequence is 13 residues long. Germline-derived CDR1 and CDR2 are MNHEY and SMNVEV (reference sequence). V lost 0 bases and J 6 bases, leaving 8 bases between the germline ends. The CDR3 DNA sequence: TGTGCCAGCAGTTTATCCGCCCGGAATGGCTACACCTTC. Translation gives CASSLSARNGYTF.

In its sample, this clonotype was seen many times. CDR3 loop: CASSTRTANGYTF. For the CDR3, the DNA is TGTGCCAGCAGCACCCGGACAGCGAATGGCTACACCTTC. This chain uses TRBV7-8 with TRBJ1-2, with D perhaps TRBD1 (6 bases). This CDR3 region has 13 residues. Between the trimmed V and J ends, which lost 5 bases and 6 bases, there was a span of 13 bases. Germline CDR1 reads SGHVS; CDR2 reads FQNEAQ.

V usage is TRBV30 and J usage is TRBJ2-7; D is ambiguous. V was cut by 0 bases and J by 2 bases, with 14 bases left in between. In germline, CDR1 is GTSNPN, CDR2 SVGIG (reference sequence). There are 15 residues in the CDR3. The CDR3 loop is CAWSVYAGRTYEQYF. The CDR3 nucleotides are TGTGCCTGGAGTGTTTACGCAGGACGGACCTACGAGCAGTACTTC.

In its sample, this clonotype was seen a few times. Just one base apart from a much larger clone, this may be a read error. The chain joins TRBV28 to TRBJ1-2; tentative D call: TRBD1 (6 bases). The CDR3 is made up of 13 amino acids. Germline CDR1 MDHEN, CDR2 SYDVKM. CDR3 amino acids: CANSLGGGGGYTF. Written as DNA, the CDR3 is TGTGCCAACAGTTTAGGAGGGGGAGGTGGCTACACCTTC.

This clonotype has just a few counts. This sequence joins TRBV2 and TRBJ1-6; TRBD1 matches at 10 bases. CDR1 and CDR2 from the germline V gene are SNHLY and FYNNEI. CDR3 length: 15 residues. Germline trimming cut 5 bases from V and 7 bases from J; bases unmatched to any gene: 5. For the CDR3, the DNA is TGTGCCAGCAGTCCGGACAGGGGGGAAAATTCACCCCTCCACTTT. Encoded protein: CASSPDRGENSPLHF.

This rearrangement joins TRBV2 to TRBJ1-4; 7 bases match TRBD1. Germline loops: CDR1 SNHLY, CDR2 FYNNEI. Trimming took 6 bases from V and 4 from J; bases not matched to a gene: 5. The CDR3 has 14 amino acids. The CDR3 nucleotides are TGTGCCAGCAGCCTACAGGGGTATAATGAAAAACTGTTTTTT. As protein: CASSLQGYNEKLFF.

The V gene is TRBV4-1, the J gene TRBJ1-5; D not resolved. Trimming left V 0 bases short and J 1 base short, with 13 bases between. The CDR3 has 17 amino acids. Germline V gene sequence: CDR1 MGHRA, CDR2 YSYEKL. The CDR3 nucleotides are TGCGCCAGCAGCCAAGATTTCGGCAGTAACAGCAATCAGCCCCAGCATTTT. Its protein is CASSQDFGSNSNQPQHF.

A few counts support this clonotype. The chain combines TRBV5-1 with TRBJ2-4, with D uncertain. This CDR3 has 13 amino acids. Deletions cut 4 bases from V and 8 bases from J, with 13 bases between. CDR1 is SGHRS and CDR2 is YFSETQ in the germline V gene. The CDR3 coding sequence is TGCGCCAGCAGCCCGAGACTGCAGGACATTCAGTACTTC. Translation gives CASSPRLQDIQYF.

The CDR3 DNA reads as TGCAGTGCGACCGTCTCGGACTATGGCTACACCTTC. This encodes CSATVSDYGYTF. V usage is TRBV20-1 and J usage is TRBJ1-2, with D hard to call. CDR1 is DFQATT, CDR2 SNEGSKA, per germline (reference sequence). Deletions cut 6 bases from V and 3 bases from J, with 11 bases between. This CDR3 spans 12 amino acids.

This clonotype was recorded many times. V usage is TRBV13 and J usage is TRBJ2-5; 9 bases match TRBD1. The CDR3 consists of 16 residues. Germline V gene lookup returns CDR1 PRHDT and CDR2 FYEKMQ (reference sequence). The V and J ends lost 5 bases and 0 bases, in that order; junction bases with no gene match: 7. The CDR3 is CASSLRDRAYQETQYF. The CDR3 DNA reads as TGTGCCAGCAGCCTCCGGGACAGGGCGTACCAAGAGACCCAGTACTTC.

A word on this clonotype: Since a much larger clone is just one base distant, this may be a read error. The chain couples TRBV28 to TRBJ1-4; D is ambiguous. Looked up from germline, CDR1 is MDHEN and CDR2 is SYDVKM. The CDR3 length is 12 residues. The V end lost 5 bases, the J end lost 13 bases, and 14 bases lay between the germline ends. The CDR3: CASSTTTRTLFF. CDR3 nucleotides: TGTGCCAGCAGTACAACTACACGGACACTGTTTTTT.

The chain carries TRBV12-3 or TRBV12-4 and TRBJ1-1; the D is unclear. The CDR3 has 16 residues. The V end lost 5 bases, the J end lost 2 bases, and 18 bases lay between the germline ends. The CDR3 sequence: CASSGGPLTLNTEAFF. CDR3 nucleotides: TGTGCCAGCAGTGGCGGTCCGCTTACCTTAAACACTGAAGCTTTCTTT.

CDR3 in DNA: TGTGCCACCAGCAGCAGGGTGGATCAGCCCCAGCATTTT. Protein sequence: CATSSRVDQPQHF. The chain couples TRBV15 to TRBJ1-5, with TRBD1 as a possible D gene (5 bases). Germline lookup yields CDR1 LNHNV and CDR2 YYDKDF (reference sequence). The CDR3 is 13 amino acids. Trimming cost V 3 bases and J 5 bases, with 8 bases left between them. Full variable domain (missing parts from reference TRBV15 and TRBJ1-5): DAMVIQNPRYQVTQFGKPVTLSCSQTLNHNVMYWYQQKSSQAPKLLFHYYDKDFNNEADTPDNFQSRRPNTSFCFLDIRSPGLGDTAMYLCATSSRVDQPQHFGDGTRLSIL.

Only a few counts were recorded for this clonotype. The V gene is TRBV29-1, the J gene TRBJ1-4, with D maybe TRBD1 (5 bases). CDR3 size: 11 residues. Germline-derived CDR1 and CDR2 are SQVTM and ANQGSEA. V lost 0 bases and J lost 14, with 10 bases in between. CDR3 bases: TGCAGCGTTGAAGAGCAGGCAGGGCTGTTTTTT. Translation gives CSVEEQAGLFF.

This chain joins TRBV14 and TRBJ2-7; TRBD1 matches 7 bases. The CDR3 loop spans 18 amino acids. Germline CDR1 SGHDN, CDR2 FVKESK. The V and J ends lost 4 bases and 2 bases, in that order; junction bases with no gene match: 17. The CDR3 coding sequence is TGTGCCAGCAGCCCCCTCGCTCGCCTCGACAGGGTGCCCTACGAGCAGTACTTC. Translation gives CASSPLARLDRVPYEQYF.

The rearrangement joins TRBV12-3 or TRBV12-4 to TRBJ1-1; tentative D call: TRBD1 (5 bases). V lost 0 bases and J 5 bases, leaving 10 bases between the germline ends. The CDR3 has 14 amino acids. CDR3 DNA: TGTGCCAGCAGTTTAGCTTTCGGGGGGACTGAAGCTTTCTTT. It codes for CASSLAFGGTEAFF.

This clonotype was seen a single time. V usage is TRBV5-1 and J usage is TRBJ1-1; the D is unclear. V dropped 2 bases and J dropped 8 bases, with 13 bases sitting between them. The CDR3 has 13 amino acids. Germline CDR1 and CDR2: SGHRS and YFSETQ. The CDR3 DNA follows: TGCGCCAGCAGCTTCGACGGACCCAGGGAAGCTTTCTTT. Its protein product is CASSFDGPREAFF.

This chain joins TRBV5-5 and TRBJ2-2, with D possibly TRBD1 on 6 matching bases. The CDR3 covers 13 residues. V lost 6 bases and J 7 bases, leaving 13 bases between the germline ends. The germline V gene has CDR1 SGHKS and CDR2 YYEKEE (reference sequence). The CDR3 here is CASTLRGGGELFF. The CDR3 nucleotides read TGTGCCAGCACTCTCAGGGGTGGCGGGGAGCTGTTTTTT.

The chain has TRBV4-1 and TRBJ1-2; no clear D gene. This CDR3 has 13 amino acids. Trimming took off 1 base at V and 13 bases at J, with 16 bases between the two ends. The germline V gene has CDR1 MGHRA and CDR2 YSYEKL. The CDR3 nucleotides read TGCGCCAGCAGCCAAGTGCCCGACCCGGCAGTCACCTTC. Its translation: CASSQVPDPAVTF.

There are many counts of this clonotype. The rearrangement joins TRBV11-2 to TRBJ2-5; D is possibly TRBD1 (5 bases). Germline CDR1 SGHAT, CDR2 FQNNGV. CDR3 length: 13 residues. The ends were cut back, 2 bases at V and 5 bases at J, with 9 bases in the middle. The CDR3 bases are TGTGCCAGCAGCTTATTGGCAGGGGAGACCCAGTACTTC. This codes for CASSLLAGETQYF.